This T cell receptor (beta chain) appears in the sequencing data of a study of blood T cell repertoires in COVID-19. Study-level information: There were acute and convalescent COVID-19 samples, and they came from the United States, Italy and Spain. T cells, B-cell-depleted T cells, or PBMCs supplied cDNA or gDNA.

The V segment lost 3 bases and the J segment 8 bases; nucleotides outside the gene matches: 12. Germline V gives CDR1 DFQATT, CDR2 SNEGSKA (reference sequence). The CDR3 spans 15 residues. Original processing notes: The assay estimated nucleated cells by amplifying reference gene primers. Profiling relied on immunoSEQ multiplex PCR, and the TCRdb table lists in-frame clones only, not all of them. The V and J calls and clone size are taken from that table; D and trimming were inferred from the DNA. The top ten hold 2.9% of the sample, which has 200,000 to 250,000 clones, about 85% seen once. The chain recombines TRBV20-1 with TRBJ2-1, with TRBD2 matching 8 bases. The sample consisted of peripheral blood. The origin of this receptor is a middle-aged man who had recovered from COVID-19. The CDR3 DNA is TGCAGTGCTAGTCGGCTAGCGGGTCTCGGCGATGAGCAGTTCTTC. Its translation is CSASRLAGLGDEQFF.